The 20 T cell receptor beta chains listed next were all sequenced from one sample in a study of T cells in Graves' hyperthyroidism and ophthalmopathy. Template material for amplifying TCR beta CDR3 regions consisted of RNA transcripts. First-round RT-PCR with HTBI primers amplified the TCR CDR3 region. TCRdb processed the multiplex PCR reads anew with MiXCR; each CDR3 protein has one entry. The table has under 700,000 distinct CDR3 sequences, 15% to 20% seen once. Sample: blood. Source of these receptors: a woman younger than 35 with Graves' hyperthyroidism.

The chain has TRBV20-1 and TRBJ1-3, with TRBD1 as a possible D gene (6 bases). Germline V lookup: CDR1 DFQATT, CDR2 SNEGSKA (reference sequence). V was shortened by 0 bases and J by 4 bases, with 16 bases between the two germline ends. The CDR3 runs to 16 residues. CDR3 sequence (DNA): TGCAGTGCTAGAGATCCATCGAGGGGGAGCGGAAACACCATATATTTT. Its translation is CSARDPSRGSGNTIYF.

J is TRBJ2-7 and V is TRBV4-1; weak D call: TRBD1 (5 bases). The germline V gene encodes CDR1 MGHRA and CDR2 YSYEKL. Trimming removed 3 bases from V and 2 bases from J, with 14 bases in between. CDR3 length: 15 amino acids. CDR3 sequence: CASSQTSTVTYEQYF. The CDR3 DNA is TGCGCCAGCAGCCAGACTTCGACAGTTACCTACGAGCAGTACTTC.

This clonotype was counted at least ten times. This chain uses TRBV15 with TRBJ1-1, with D hard to call. V lost 1 base, J lost 0 bases, and 6 bases lay in between. The CDR3 contains 14 residues. Germline CDR1 LNHNV, CDR2 YYDKDF (reference sequence). CDR3 amino acids: CATSRGSMNTEAFF. The CDR3, as DNA: TGTGCCACCAGCAGAGGTTCGATGAACACTGAAGCTTTCTTT.

This clonotype was counted at least ten times. V and J are TRBV27 and TRBJ1-2; tentatively, D is TRBD1 (5 bases). The germline V gene encodes CDR1 MNHEY and CDR2 SMNVEV (reference sequence). This CDR3 has 11 residues. V lost 8 bases to trimming and J lost 6 bases, with 10 bases between them. CDR3 loop: CASRGVDGYTF. The CDR3 DNA is TGTGCCAGCCGAGGGGTTGATGGCTACACCTTC.

This clonotype was recorded many times. This chain connects TRBV27 to TRBJ2-1, with D tentatively TRBD2 (5 bases). Per the germline V gene, CDR1 is MNHEY and CDR2 is SMNVEV (reference sequence). CDR3 length equals 15 residues. V was pared by 6 bases and J by 4 bases, with 16 bases between. The CDR3 DNA reads TGTGCCAGCAGACCTGGTTTTCCGGGGTACAATGAGCAGTTCTTC. Its protein product is CASRPGFPGYNEQFF.

V gene TRBV3-1 combines with J gene TRBJ1-1; no reliable D call. V dropped 1 base and J dropped 3 bases, with 6 bases sitting between them. The CDR3 contains 13 residues. In germline, CDR1 is LGHDT, CDR2 YNNKEL (reference sequence). The CDR3 is CASSQVGYTEAFF. CDR3 nucleotide sequence: TGTGCCAGCAGCCAAGTAGGGTACACTGAAGCTTTCTTT.

J is TRBJ1-2 and V is TRBV20-1; TRBD1 matches at 9 bases. Unmatched junction bases numbered 4, after V lost 4 bases and J lost 7 bases. CDR1 is DFQATT, CDR2 SNEGSKA, per germline (reference sequence). This CDR3 is built from 12 residues. The CDR3 sequence: CSATDRGSGYTF. The CDR3 DNA sequence: TGCAGTGCTACGGACAGGGGAAGTGGCTACACCTTC.

Worth noting for this clonotype: Germline and junction disagree at one end, which may indicate a read error. The rearrangement uses TRBV6-2 or TRBV6-3 and TRBJ2-7; the D gene could be TRBD1 or TRBD2 (6 bases each). The CDR3 is made up of 14 amino acids. CDR1 and CDR2 (germline): MNHEY, SVGEGT. CDR3 sequence (DNA): TGTGCCAGCATGATGGCCGGGGGCCTATACGAGCAGTGCTTC. Protein sequence: CASMMAGGLYEQCF.

As for this clonotype: With a much larger clone just one base away, this may be a read error. A read error is likely, as this CDR3 ends without the conserved phenylalanine or tryptophan. The chain is built from TRBV5-1 and TRBJ2-7; 9 bases agree with TRBD2. Germline values: CDR1 SGHRS, CDR2 YFSETQ. The J segment lost 0 bases and the V segment lost 2 bases, leaving 3 bases of the junction unmatched. The CDR3 runs 15 residues. CDR3 residues: CASSFTGLASYEQYS. CDR3 in DNA: TGCGCCAGCAGCTTTACGGGACTAGCCTCCTACGAGCAGTACTCC.

The chain employs TRBV6-2 or TRBV6-3 and TRBJ1-5, with TRBD1 identical over 7 bases. The CDR3 loop spans 15 amino acids. Germline V gene lookup returns CDR1 MNHEY and CDR2 SVGEGT. V was pared by 6 bases and J by 6 bases, with 11 bases of the junction left unmatched. The CDR3 DNA is TGTGCCAGCAGCCCGACAGGGTCTGAGGGTCAGCCCCAGCATTTT. It encodes CASSPTGSEGQPQHF.

The sample holds many counts of this clonotype. The chain joins TRBV28 to TRBJ2-1; 7 nucleotides match TRBD1. Germline V gene lookup returns CDR1 MDHEN and CDR2 SYDVKM. The CDR3 sequence is 16 residues long. The ends lost 7 bases at V and 0 bases at J; junction bases unmatched: 9. The CDR3 DNA reads TGTGCCAGCACAGGGACAGCCCTCGTCTCCTACAATGAGCAGTTCTTC. Encoded protein: CASTGTALVSYNEQFF.

This clonotype came up many times. The DNA for the CDR3 is TGTGCCAGCACCCTCAGCAATGAGCAGTTCTTC. This encodes CASTLSNEQFF. This chain connects TRBV28 to TRBJ2-1; D gene ambiguous. The length of the CDR3 is 11 residues. Germline V gene sequence: CDR1 MDHEN, CDR2 SYDVKM. V was shortened by 7 bases and J by 6 bases, with 7 bases between the two germline ends.

This clonotype came up many times. V usage is TRBV12-3 or TRBV12-4 and J usage is TRBJ1-2; 9 bases fit TRBD1. V lost 9 bases to trimming and J lost 8 bases; unmatched junction nucleotides: 7. The CDR3 is 12 residues long. The CDR3 here is CASRTGEFGYTF. The CDR3 bases are TGTGCCAGTAGGACAGGGGAATTCGGCTACACCTTC.

V gene TRBV6-2 or TRBV6-3 combines with J gene TRBJ2-2; D is ambiguous. The V end lost 0 bases, the J end lost 2 bases, and 10 bases lay between the germline ends. Germline V gene sequence: CDR1 MNHEY, CDR2 SVGEGT. This CDR3 has 16 amino acids. The CDR3 DNA sequence: TGTGCCAGCAGTTACTCGACGACCAGAAACACCGGGGAGCTGTTTTTT. Amino acids: CASSYSTTRNTGELFF.

This clonotype showed up just a few times. This chain joins TRBV27 and TRBJ2-4, with TRBD2 matching 9 bases. CDR3 length equals 16 residues. CDR1 and CDR2 from the germline V gene are MNHEY and SMNVEV (reference sequence). V shed 2 bases and J 0 bases; nucleotides not matched to a gene: 2. As DNA, the CDR3 is TGTGCCAGCAGTTTAAGACTAGCGGTAGCCAAAAACATTCAGTACTTC. This codes for CASSLRLAVAKNIQYF.

The chain uses TRBV14 and TRBJ2-1; TRBD1 matches at 8 bases. The trim removed 0 bases at V and 5 bases at J, leaving 9 bases unmatched. Germline CDR1 SGHDN, CDR2 FVKESK. The CDR3 has 17 residues. The DNA for the CDR3 is TGTGCCAGCAGCCAAGATCCCAGGCAGGGGGCGAACAATGAGCAGTTCTTC. Protein product: CASSQDPRQGANNEQFF.

This clonotype was found many times. V gene TRBV27 combines with J gene TRBJ1-2; D not certain. Germline V gene lookup returns CDR1 MNHEY and CDR2 SMNVEV (reference sequence). The V gene lost 8 bases and the J gene lost 0 bases, with 16 bases spanning the gap. The CDR3 is 15 residues long. For the CDR3, the DNA is TGTGCCAGCCGCGTCACCTCGGGAACTAACTATGGCTACACCTTC. It codes for CASRVTSGTNYGYTF.

This clonotype was counted ten times or more. The V gene is TRBV28, the J gene TRBJ1-6, with D possibly being TRBD1 (6 bases). Trimming stripped 2 bases from V and 0 bases from J, with 11 bases between. Germline lookup yields CDR1 MDHEN and CDR2 SYDVKM. There are 17 residues in the CDR3. CDR3 in DNA: TGTGCCAGCAGTTTACCGCAGGGGAGCTCCTATAATTCACCCCTCCACTTT. This sequence encodes CASSLPQGSSYNSPLHF.

This clonotype was counted ten times or more. This sequence joins TRBV28 and TRBJ2-7; D unresolved. The CDR3 runs to 12 residues. Trimming took 2 bases from V and 5 from J, leaving 7 bases between them. CDR1 is MDHEN and CDR2 is SYDVKM in the germline V gene. CDR3 sequence: CASSLITHEQYF. As DNA, the CDR3 is TGTGCCAGCAGTTTAATAACCCACGAGCAGTACTTC.

This clonotype has a count of ten or more. In DNA, the CDR3 is TGTGCCAGCAGTGAAAGGGGGACAGGGGTGTCCTTTTTCTATGGCTACACCTTC. Translated, it gives CASSERGTGVSFFYGYTF. V gene TRBV2 combines with J gene TRBJ1-2; TRBD1 matches at 10 bases. V trimming: 2 bases; J trimming: 4 bases; junction bases outside the gene matches: 13. CDR1 and CDR2 (germline): SNHLY, FYNNEI. The CDR3 contains 18 residues.